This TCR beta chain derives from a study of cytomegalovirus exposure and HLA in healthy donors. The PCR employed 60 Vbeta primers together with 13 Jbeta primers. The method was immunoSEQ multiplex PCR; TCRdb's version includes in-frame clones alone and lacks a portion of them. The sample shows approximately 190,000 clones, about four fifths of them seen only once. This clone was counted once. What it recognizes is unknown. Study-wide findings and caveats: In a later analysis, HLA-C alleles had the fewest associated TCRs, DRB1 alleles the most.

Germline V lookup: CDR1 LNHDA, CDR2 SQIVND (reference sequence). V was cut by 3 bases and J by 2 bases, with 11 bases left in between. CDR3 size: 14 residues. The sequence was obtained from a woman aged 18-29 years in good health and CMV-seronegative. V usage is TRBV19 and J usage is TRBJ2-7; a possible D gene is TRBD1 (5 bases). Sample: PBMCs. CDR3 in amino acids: CASSITGNTYEQYF. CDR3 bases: TGTGCCAGTAGTATTACAGGTAACACCTACGAGCAGTACTTC.